This TCR beta chain was profiled in a study of CD8 T cells in ankylosing spondylitis. Broader study findings: A TCR beta motif made of 7 to 9 highly homologous variants seemed typical of ankylosing spondylitis blood.

A single record per CDR3 protein comes from TCRdb applying MiXCR to the 5' RACE reads. The repertoire holds some 840,000 distinct CDR3 sequences, with about 11% as singletons. CDR1 and CDR2 (germline): LGHNA, YSLEER. V trimming: 0 bases; J trimming: 1 base; junction bases outside the gene matches: 4. The CDR3 runs 18 residues. This clonotype showed up many times. Its antigen is unknown. The TCR sequence derives from a male donor with ankylosing spondylitis. The material sequenced was blood, either unsorted or a sorted T cell fraction (not recorded which). V usage is TRBV4-3 and J usage is TRBJ2-2, with TRBD2 matching over 11 bases. CDR3 DNA sequence: TGCGCCAGCAGCCAAGATAGGGGACTAGCGGTGAACACCGGGGAGCTGTTTTTT. Its translation is CASSQDRGLAVNTGELFF.